The rows below give T cell receptor beta chains drawn from one sample of a study of OX40 agonist ivuxolimab in advanced cancers. Profiled with immunoSEQ multiplex PCR; TCRdb holds only in-frame clones, not every one. The table records about 80,000 clones, roughly 87% of them present only once. The sequences come from CD4+ or CD8+ T cells sorted from blood, collected in a trial of the OX40 agonist ivuxolimab. These receptors all come from an adult with an advanced solid tumor such as melanoma, head and neck, liver or kidney cancer. CDR3s include the opening cysteine and the closing phenylalanine or tryptophan.

v_call: TRBV30
j_call: TRBJ1-3
cdr3_aa: CAWSVIASGNTIYF

v_call: TRBV7-8
j_call: TRBJ1-5
cdr3_aa: CASSFGVAQPQHF

v_call: TRBV5-6
j_call: TRBJ1-1
cdr3_aa: CASSLRGFGNTEAFF

v_call: TRBV5-5
j_call: TRBJ2-1
cdr3_aa: CASSPDQPSSYNEQFF

v_call: TRBV27
j_call: TRBJ1-1
cdr3_aa: CASSLTGTGAFTEAFF

v_call: TRBV15
j_call: TRBJ2-1
cdr3_aa: CATSRGRGSYNEQFF

v_call: TRBV7-3
j_call: TRBJ2-5
cdr3_aa: CASSFNRGETQYF

v_call: TRBV4-1
j_call: TRBJ2-2
cdr3_aa: CASSQAGWPTGELFF

v_call: TRBV29-1
j_call: TRBJ1-2
cdr3_aa: CSVGGTGVYGYTF

v_call: TRBV11-2
j_call: TRBJ2-7
cdr3_aa: CASSARDRGLAYEQYF

v_call: TRBV7-9
j_call: TRBJ1-1
cdr3_aa: CASSLGGAEAFF

v_call: TRBV6-5
j_call: TRBJ1-1
cdr3_aa: CASSYLRQEEAFF

v_call: TRBV5-1
j_call: TRBJ2-2
cdr3_aa: CASSIMGFGELFF

v_call: TRBV6-4
j_call: TRBJ1-4
cdr3_aa: CASRRTGGEKLFF

v_call: TRBV5-4
j_call: TRBJ2-7
cdr3_aa: CASSLVGREQYF

v_call: TRBV6-5
j_call: TRBJ1-1
cdr3_aa: CASSYSGTAEAFF

v_call: TRBV7-2
j_call: TRBJ2-7
cdr3_aa: CASSLGTGLSSYEQYF

v_call: TRBV6-5
j_call: TRBJ2-3
cdr3_aa: CVSRAPGGSSGTQYF

v_call: TRBV14
j_call: TRBJ1-1
cdr3_aa: CASSQEQVSVFF

v_call: TRBV10-2
j_call: TRBJ1-5
cdr3_aa: CASRKGVGQPQHF

v_call: TRBV10-3
j_call: TRBJ2-1
cdr3_aa: CAISESGTERNEQFF

v_call: TRBV15
j_call: TRBJ1-4
cdr3_aa: CATSSSGQGGEKLFF

v_call: TRBV20-1
j_call: TRBJ2-3
cdr3_aa: CSAPPLDTQYF

v_call: TRBV25-1
j_call: TRBJ1-3
cdr3_aa: CASSGPTRGAYSGNTIYF

v_call: TRBV10-3
j_call: TRBJ1-2
cdr3_aa: CAINKDGGYGYTF

v_call: TRBV18
j_call: TRBJ2-7
cdr3_aa: CASSPLWTSVSGEQYF

v_call: TRBV5-1
j_call: TRBJ1-1
cdr3_aa: CASWGLGNTEAFF

v_call: TRBV13
j_call: TRBJ2-3
cdr3_aa: CASSSTDTQYF

v_call: TRBV28
j_call: TRBJ1-4
cdr3_aa: CASRWAGEKLFF